This TCR beta chain was profiled in a study of OX40 agonist ivuxolimab in advanced cancers. Profiling relied on immunoSEQ multiplex PCR, and the TCRdb table lists in-frame clones only, not all of them. The sample records around 58,000 clones, over 80% being singletons. This clone appeared once. The starting material was CD4+ or CD8+ T cells sorted from blood, obtained in a trial of the OX40 agonist ivuxolimab. The TCR was taken from an adult with an advanced solid tumor such as melanoma, head and neck, liver or kidney cancer.

The CDR3 protein is CASSHDRWNTEAFF. The CDR3 DNA follows: TGCGCCAGCAGCCACGACAGGTGGAACACTGAAGCTTTCTTT. The chain has TRBV4-3 and TRBJ1-1; the D gene is possibly TRBD1 (6 bases). The CDR3 is 14 residues long. The V gene's germline CDR1 is LGHNA and CDR2 YSLEER. Trimming removed 3 bases from V and 1 base from J, with 9 bases in between.